What follows are 10 T cell receptor beta chains derived from one specimen sequenced in a study of regulatory T cells in long-lasting Graves disease. For TCR beta, libraries came from iRepertoire HTBI primers and Arm-PCR of CDR3 regions. TCRdb passed the multiplex PCR reads through MiXCR, listing each CDR3 protein once. Of hundreds of thousands of distinct CDR3 sequences listed, 14% to 15% are singletons. As to time point: newly diagnosed GD, antithyroid drugs for less than 3 months. PBMCs provided the RNA from which the TCR library was made. The same sample was also used in a study of T cells in Graves' hyperthyroidism and ophthalmopathy.

Sequenced here: peripheral blood mononuclear cells (PBMCs), sampled at new diagnosis, from a patient treated with antithyroid drugs. These receptors all come from a woman in her forties with Graves disease.

Ten or more counts support this clonotype. The genes are TRBV12-3 or TRBV12-4 and TRBJ1-1; 9 bases agree with TRBD1. The CDR3 contains 13 residues. The ends lost 8 bases at V and 5 bases at J; junction bases unmatched: 6. CDR3 coding DNA: TGTGCCAGCGCACAGGGGGCAAGGACTGAAGCTTTCTTT. This gives the protein CASAQGARTEAFF.

Ten or more counts support this clonotype. This chain uses TRBV3-1 with TRBJ2-3, with D possibly matching TRBD1 (6 bases). Germline V gene data show CDR1 as LGHDT and CDR2 as YNNKEL (reference sequence). CDR3 length equals 17 residues. Deletions cut 5 bases from V and 6 bases from J, with 24 bases between. CDR3 in DNA: TGTGCCAGCAGCTTCCTGACCAGGATGCAGGGGATGGATACGCAGTATTTT. Protein: CASSFLTRMQGMDTQYF.

This clonotype was counted ten times or more. V usage is TRBV27 and J usage is TRBJ2-7; 8 positions agree with TRBD2. Germline-derived CDR1 and CDR2 are MNHEY and SMNVEV (reference sequence). J gave up 4 bases and V 5 bases, and 16 bases lay outside the gene matches. CDR3 size: 17 residues. The CDR3 sequence is CASSLRGAGVIGYEQYF. The DNA for the CDR3 is TGTGCCAGCAGTCTCCGTGGAGCGGGAGTAATTGGGTACGAGCAGTACTTC.

This clonotype was recorded many times. The chain employs TRBV7-8 and TRBJ2-3; 10 bases align to TRBD2. This CDR3 is built from 16 residues. The germline gives CDR1 SGHVS, CDR2 FQNEAQ. V shed 3 bases and J 5 bases; nucleotides not matched to a gene: 8. CDR3 DNA: TGTGCCAGCAGCTTCGTACTAGCGGGACGGGGAGATACGCAGTATTTT. Its translation: CASSFVLAGRGDTQYF.

This clonotype was counted at least ten times. The J gene is TRBJ2-1, the V gene TRBV2, with D perhaps assigned TRBD1 or TRBD2 (5 bases each). The CDR3 extends over 13 amino acids. CDR1 is SNHLY, CDR2 FYNNEI, per germline. The germline V and J ends were trimmed by 4 bases and 6 bases, with 10 bases remaining between them. Written as DNA, the CDR3 is TGTGCCAGCAGTGGGACGGGACGCAATGAGCAGTTCTTC. Residues: CASSGTGRNEQFF.

The chain has TRBV13 and TRBJ2-6; TRBD2 is a possible D gene (6 bases). In germline, CDR1 is PRHDT, CDR2 FYEKMQ (reference sequence). The CDR3 spans 16 residues. Deletions cut 4 bases from V and 0 bases from J, with 10 bases between. The CDR3 region is CASSSGLFSGANVLTF. The CDR3 DNA sequence: TGTGCCAGCAGCTCGGGACTTTTCTCTGGGGCCAACGTCCTGACTTTC.

This clonotype was counted a single time. The chain recombines TRBV2 with TRBJ2-7, with TRBD1 matching over 9 bases. V lost 7 bases, J lost 6 bases, and 7 bases stayed unmatched. Per germline, CDR1 SNHLY and CDR2 FYNNEI. The CDR3 is 13 amino acids. Here the CDR3 reads CASTTGQGGEQYF. The CDR3 DNA sequence: TGTGCCAGCACCACGGGACAGGGTGGCGAGCAGTACTTC.

Concerning this clonotype itself: A junction end diverges from the germline sequence, so it may reflect a read error. The V and J genes are TRBV9 and TRBJ2-5, with D hard to call. The CDR3 has 15 residues. Germline-derived CDR1 and CDR2 are SGDLS and YYNGEE. The CDR3 spells CASGVGGASGETQYF. The CDR3 bases are TGTGCCAGCGGCGTAGGCGGCGCTAGTGGGGAGACCCAGTACTTC.

The V call is TRBV9, the J call TRBJ2-1, with 7 positions matching TRBD1. This CDR3 has 14 amino acids. CDR1 is SGDLS, CDR2 YYNGEE, per germline. Unmatched junction bases numbered 5, after V lost 4 bases and J lost 4 bases. For the CDR3, the DNA is TGTGCCAGCAGCCCGGGACAGAGGTACAATGAGCAGTTCTTC. The encoded protein is CASSPGQRYNEQFF.

This clonotype was detected only a few times. Here the CDR3 DNA reads TGTGCCAGCAGCTTGGGTGGGACAGCTTTAAATAACTATGGCTACACCTTC. Its translation is CASSLGGTALNNYGYTF. The V and J genes are TRBV5-6 and TRBJ1-2; 7 bases align to TRBD1. The CDR3 runs to 17 residues. The junction had 9 bases not matched to a gene; V was cut back by 0 bases and J by 1 base. Germline V gives CDR1 SGHDT, CDR2 YYEEEE.